What follows is one T cell receptor (beta chain) and its context. The sample belongs to a study of blood T cell repertoires in COVID-19. The wider study: Sites in the United States, Italy and Spain provided acute and convalescent COVID-19 samples.

Authors' methods: For nucleated cells, counts were estimated from reference gene primer amplification. Clones were read by immunoSEQ multiplex PCR, and TCRdb kept only the in-frame ones, dropping some. The V and J calls and the clone size are those of that table, but D and trimming were determined from the DNA. The sample has about 140,000 clones, more than 75% seen once; the top ten hold about 10%. This CDR3 has 15 amino acids. V dropped 0 bases and J dropped 7 bases, with 12 bases sitting between them. Germline V gene sequence: CDR1 KGHDR, CDR2 SFDVKD. The chain recombines TRBV24-1 with TRBJ2-1, with a weak D call TRBD2 (7 bases). Sequenced sample: peripheral blood. The origin of this receptor is a man in his 60s who had recovered from COVID-19. The CDR3: CATSDLGGAGNEQFF. The CDR3 bases are TGTGCCACCAGTGATTTGGGGGGGGCCGGGAATGAGCAGTTCTTC.